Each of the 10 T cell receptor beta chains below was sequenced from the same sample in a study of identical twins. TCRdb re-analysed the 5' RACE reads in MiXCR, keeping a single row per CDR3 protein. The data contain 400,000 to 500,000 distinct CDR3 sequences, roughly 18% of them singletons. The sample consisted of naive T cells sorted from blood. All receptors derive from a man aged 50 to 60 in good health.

CDR3 residues: CASRRTGSEKLFF. The CDR3 coding sequence is TGTGCCAGCAGGAGGACAGGGAGTGAAAAACTGTTTTTT. V usage is TRBV2 and J usage is TRBJ1-4, with 8 bases aligning to TRBD1. V gave up 6 bases and J gave up 7 bases; unmatched junction bases: 4. CDR3 length: 13 amino acids. Germline CDR1 and CDR2: SNHLY and FYNNEI.

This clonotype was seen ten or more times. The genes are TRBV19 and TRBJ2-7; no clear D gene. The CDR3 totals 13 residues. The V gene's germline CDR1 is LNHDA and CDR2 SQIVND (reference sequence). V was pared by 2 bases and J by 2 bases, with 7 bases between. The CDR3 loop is CASSIRTPYEQYF. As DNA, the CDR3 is TGTGCCAGTAGTATAAGGACCCCCTACGAGCAGTACTTC.

The CDR3, as DNA: TGCGCCAGCAGCCAACGACCGGGCTCTAACACAGATACGCAGTATTTT. Translated, it gives CASSQRPGSNTDTQYF. The V and J genes are TRBV5-1 and TRBJ2-3; D call uncertain. Trimming cost V 4 bases and J 2 bases, with 17 bases left between them. Germline CDR1 reads SGHRS; CDR2 reads YFSETQ. The CDR3 extends over 16 amino acids.

The CDR3: CASRAGGDTQYF. In DNA, the CDR3 is TGTGCCAGCAGGGCAGGAGGAGATACGCAGTATTTT. V and J are TRBV5-6 and TRBJ2-3; a weak D match, TRBD2 (5 bases). The CDR3 sequence is 12 residues long. The germline gives CDR1 SGHDT, CDR2 YYEEEE. With 5 bases removed from V and 5 bases from J, the gap between germline ends came to 9 bases.

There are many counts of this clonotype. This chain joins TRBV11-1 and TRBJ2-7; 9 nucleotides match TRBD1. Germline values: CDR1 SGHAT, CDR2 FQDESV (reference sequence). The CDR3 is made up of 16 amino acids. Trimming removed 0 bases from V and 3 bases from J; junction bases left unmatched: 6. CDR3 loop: CASSLALGQGSYEQYF. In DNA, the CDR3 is TGTGCCAGCAGCTTAGCGCTGGGACAGGGAAGCTACGAGCAGTACTTC. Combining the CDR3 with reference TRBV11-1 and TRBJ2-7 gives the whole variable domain EAEVAQSPRYKITEKSQAVAFWCDPISGHATLYWYRQILGQGPELLVQFQDESVVDDSQLPKDRFSAERLKGVDSTLKIQPAELGDSAMYLCASSLALGQGSYEQYFGPGTRLTVT.

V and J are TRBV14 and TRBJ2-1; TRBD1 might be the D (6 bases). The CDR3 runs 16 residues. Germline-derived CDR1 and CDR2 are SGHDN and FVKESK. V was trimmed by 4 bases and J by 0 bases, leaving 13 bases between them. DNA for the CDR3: TGTGCCAGCAGCCTCGACAGGTATAGCTCCTACAATGAGCAGTTCTTC. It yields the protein CASSLDRYSSYNEQFF.

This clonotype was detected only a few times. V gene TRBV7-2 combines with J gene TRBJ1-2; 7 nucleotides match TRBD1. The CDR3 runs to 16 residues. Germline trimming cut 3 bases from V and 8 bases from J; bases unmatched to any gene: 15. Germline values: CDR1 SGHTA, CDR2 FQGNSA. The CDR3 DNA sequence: TGTGCCAGCAGCTTTCGGGGACAGAGCACTATTGGAGGCTACACCTTC. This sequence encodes CASSFRGQSTIGGYTF.

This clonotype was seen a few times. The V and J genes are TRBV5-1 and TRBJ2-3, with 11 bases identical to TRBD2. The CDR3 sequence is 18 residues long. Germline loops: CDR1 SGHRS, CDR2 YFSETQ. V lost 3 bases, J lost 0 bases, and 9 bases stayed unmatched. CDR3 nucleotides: TGCGCCAGCAGCTCGTATAGCGGGGGGGCCGCTAGCACAGATACGCAGTATTTT. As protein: CASSSYSGGAASTDTQYF.

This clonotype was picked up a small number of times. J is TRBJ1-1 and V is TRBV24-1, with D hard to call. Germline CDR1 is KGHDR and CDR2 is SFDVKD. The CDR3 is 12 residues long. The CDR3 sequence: CADGEVDTEAFF. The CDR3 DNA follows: TGTGCGGATGGGGAGGTAGACACTGAAGCTTTCTTT.

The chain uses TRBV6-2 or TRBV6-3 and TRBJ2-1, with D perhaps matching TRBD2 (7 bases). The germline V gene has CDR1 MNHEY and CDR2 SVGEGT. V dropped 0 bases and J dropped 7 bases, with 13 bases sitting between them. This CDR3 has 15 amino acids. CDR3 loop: CASSYSGGAGNEQFF. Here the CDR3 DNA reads TGTGCCAGCAGTTACTCTGGGGGGGCCGGTAATGAGCAGTTCTTC.